A single sample is the source of the 9 T cell receptor beta chains below, sequenced in a study of monozygotic twins with inflammatory bowel disease. TCRdb reprocessed the 5' RACE reads and keeps a single row for each CDR3 protein, giving no DNA. This table holds approximately 200,000 distinct CDR3 sequences. The sequenced sample was blood. These receptor sequences come from a human donor with ulcerative colitis or Crohn's disease, or a healthy co-twin of an affected twin (not recorded which).

This chain joins TRBV6-5 and TRBJ1-1. The germline V gene encodes CDR1 MNHEY and CDR2 SVGAGI. This CDR3 is 15 amino acids long. CDR3 in amino acids: CASSYSRGLNTEAFF.

V and J are TRBV29-1 and TRBJ2-4; TCRdb proposes TRBD2, but this gene call is untestable without DNA. This CDR3 comprises 14 residues. Per the germline V gene, CDR1 is SQVTM and CDR2 is ANQGSEA. The CDR3 here is CSVVESGAKNIQYF.

This chain links TRBV6-5 with TRBJ1-4. In germline, CDR1 is MNHEY, CDR2 SVGAGI. There are 18 residues in the CDR3. CDR3 sequence: CASSYSIPGRATNEKLFF.

V usage is TRBV12-3 or TRBV12-4 and J usage is TRBJ1-4. The CDR3 runs to 11 residues. The CDR3 here is CASSQGASLFF.

The chain combines TRBV4-1 with TRBJ2-2; as DNA is missing, the TRBD1 call by TCRdb cannot be tested. Germline CDR1 is MGHRA and CDR2 is YSYEKL. CDR3 length equals 17 residues. This CDR3 is CASSQERTGGYARELFF.

The chain has TRBV6-2 or TRBV6-3 and TRBJ2-7; no DNA is available, so the TRBD2 call from TCRdb remains unchecked. Germline assignment: CDR1 MNHEY and CDR2 SVGEGT. The CDR3 extends over 17 amino acids. The CDR3 protein is CASSPLGLADSNYEQYF.

The chain carries TRBV3-1 and TRBJ2-7. In germline, CDR1 is LGHDT, CDR2 YNNKEL (reference sequence). CDR3 length: 12 residues. The CDR3 region is CASSYKVHEQYF.

This chain uses TRBV7-2 with TRBJ2-5; TCRdb returns TRBD2, unconfirmable since there is no DNA. Germline-derived CDR1 and CDR2 are SGHTA and FQGNSA. The CDR3 consists of 15 residues. The CDR3 sequence is CASSRLAGAQETQYF. The complete variable domain, with remaining parts taken from reference TRBV7-2 and TRBJ2-5, reads GAGVSQSPSNKVTEKGKDVELRCDPISGHTALYWYRQSLGQGLEFLIYFQGNSAPDKSGLPSDRFSAERTGGSVSTLTIQRTQQEDSAVYLCASSRLAGAQETQYFGPGTRLLVL.

The gene calls are TRBV4-1 and TRBJ2-4. Germline CDR1 MGHRA, CDR2 YSYEKL. The CDR3 has 15 amino acids. CDR3: CASSPGLLAKNIQYF.